The rows below give T cell receptor beta chains drawn from one sample of a study of glioma-infiltrating T cells. TCRdb reanalysed the multiplex PCR reads using MiXCR and keeps one entry per CDR3 protein. The sample lists roughly 200,000 distinct CDR3 sequences; around 32% were seen once. Specimen: glioma tissue, nonneoplastic brain tissue, or PBMCs (not recorded which). The receptors here all came from a human donor with low-grade glioma or glioblastoma, undergoing nonglioma brain surgery, or in good health (not recorded which). CDR3s include the opening cysteine and the closing phenylalanine or tryptophan. The D gene is left open where the match is weak. Part of the rows lack a size; the others show once, few, many or a class for expanded clones.

TRBJ2-5 | TRBD1 | TRBV29-1 | . | TGCAGCGTTGAGATACGTGACAGGGGGCGCGGGACCCAGTACTTC | CSVEIRDRGRGTQYF
TRBJ2-1 | . | TRBV6-1 | . | TGTGCAAGCAGTGGGGGGCAGGGGGCCTACAATGAGCAGTTCTTC | CASSGGQGAYNEQFF
TRBJ1-2 | . | TRBV29-1 | many | TGCAGCGGCAGCGCAGGGAGTCGGGTGGATGGCTACACCTTC | CSGSAGSRVDGYTF
TRBJ2-7 | . | TRBV6-1 | many | TGTGCCACCTTCTCCTACGAGCAGTACTTC | CATFSYEQYF
TRBJ2-7 | TRBD2 | TRBV27 | many | TGTGCCAGCAGGGGGCGGGAGCCCCCCTACGAGCAGTACTTC | CASRGREPPYEQYF
TRBJ2-2 | TRBD2 | TRBV20-1 | . | TGCAGGTCCCCCAGACTGGGAGGGGTCACCGGGGAGCTGTTTTTT | CRSPRLGGVTGELFF
TRBJ1-1 | TRBD1 | TRBV6-4 | many | TGTGCCAGCAGAGTGGACAGGACGGCTGAAGCTTTCTTT | CASRVDRTAEAFF
TRBJ2-3 | . | TRBV20-1 | many | TGCAGTGCTAGTGCACTGGATTATAGCACAGATACGCAGTATTTT | CSASALDYSTDTQYF
TRBJ2-3 | . | TRBV7-3 | many | TGTGCCAGCAGCTTAACTCCCGTCACAGATACGCAGTATTTT | CASSLTPVTDTQYF
TRBJ2-7 | . | TRBV2 | many | TGTGCCAGCAGTGAGGGGGTCTACGAGCAGTACTTC | CASSEGVYEQYF
TRBJ2-1 | TRBD2 | TRBV28 | many | TGTGCCAGCAGTTTATGGACTAGCGGCAACAATGAACAGTTCTTC | CASSLWTSGNNEQFF
TRBJ2-5 | . | TRBV9 | . | TGTGCCAGCAGCGCCCGACTATCCGAGACCCAGTACTTC | CASSARLSETQYF
TRBJ1-5 | . | TRBV27 | many | TGTGCCAGCAGTTTAAAAGACAGTGGGCCCCAGCATTTT | CASSLKDSGPQHF
TRBJ2-5 | TRBD1 | TRBV20-1 | many | TGCAGTGCTTTCTCCTCCCGGGACAGCGTCCAAGAGACCCAGTACTTC | CSAFSSRDSVQETQYF
TRBJ2-7 | . | TRBV18 | few | TGTGCCAGCTCACCCACAATGGGTGACTACGAGCAGTACTTC | CASSPTMGDYEQYF
TRBJ1-1 | . | TRBV12-3/TRBV12-4 | many | TGTGCCAGCAGGTTTTGGGAGAACACTGAAGCTTTCTTT | CASRFWENTEAFF
TRBJ2-1 | . | TRBV29-1 | many | TGCAGCGTTGAGTCCACAGGGCTAGCGATTAATGAGCAGTTCTTC | CSVESTGLAINEQFF
TRBJ2-1 | . | TRBV15 | many | TGTGCCACCAGCAGAGATTGGGGCCCCTACAATGAGCAGTTCTTC | CATSRDWGPYNEQFF
TRBJ2-1 | . | TRBV19 | many | TGTGCCAGTAGTATAGGGGCCAATGAGCAGTTCTTC | CASSIGANEQFF
TRBJ2-3 | TRBD2 | TRBV4-3 | many | TGCGCCAGCAGCCAAGAATTCGCGGGAGGAACGCAGTATTTT | CASSQEFAGGTQYF
TRBJ2-7 | TRBD2 | TRBV7-8 | many | TGTGCCAGCAGCCCTGGACTAGCGGGAGCCACCTGGGACGAGCAGTACTTC | CASSPGLAGATWDEQYF
TRBJ1-5 | . | TRBV30 | . | TGTGCCTGGAGTGTAAGGTCGCAGGGGTATCAGCCCCAGCATTTT | CAWSVRSQGYQPQHF
TRBJ2-1 | . | TRBV7-9 | many | TGTGCCAGCAGCCCTAGGCTAGCGACGGCAGGGGATGAGCAGTTCTTC | CASSPRLATAGDEQFF
TRBJ2-1 | . | TRBV7-9 | . | TGTGCCAGCAGCTCCCGGGGGCTCAGCTCCTACAATGAGCAGTTCTTC | CASSSRGLSSYNEQFF
TRBJ2-1 | TRBD2 | TRBV20-1 | many | TGCAGTGCTTCTGGACTAGCGGGAATCAATGAGCAGTTCTTC | CSASGLAGINEQFF
TRBJ2-1 | . | TRBV18 | many | TGTGCCAGCTCACCAATCCCGGGCTCCTACAATGAGCAGTTCTTC | CASSPIPGSYNEQFF
TRBJ2-1 | . | TRBV4-1 | many | TGCGCCAGCAGCCAGGGAGATAATGAGCAGTTCTTC | CASSQGDNEQFF
TRBJ2-1 | TRBD2 | TRBV6-1 | many | TGTGCCAGCAGTTATTCCGCCCCGGGACTAGCGGGAGCCAGCAATGAGCAGTTCTTC | CASSYSAPGLAGASNEQFF
TRBJ2-5 | TRBD2 | TRBV4-1 | few | TGCGCCAGCAGCCAAGATCCTCCGGGGGGACCTAGGGAGACCCAGTACTTC | CASSQDPPGGPRETQYF
TRBJ2-5 | . | TRBV7-7 | many | TGTGCCAGCAGCACGGGACTGGGACTAGAGACCCAGTACTTC | CASSTGLGLETQYF
TRBJ2-7 | TRBD2 | TRBV28 | many | TGTGCCAGCAGTTTTCGCACTAGCGGGAAGTACTTC | CASSFRTSGKYF
TRBJ2-1 | . | TRBV4-2 | few | TGTGCCAGCAGCCAAGATCTCCTGCGGGATGAGCAGTTCTTC | CASSQDLLRDEQFF
TRBJ2-1 | TRBD1 | TRBV19 | many | TGTGCCAGTCGACAGGGGACTGAGCAGTTCTTC | CASRQGTEQFF
TRBJ1-1 | . | TRBV12-3/TRBV12-4 | many | TGTGCCAGCAGTTTAATCCCCGGGGGAGCTTTCTTT | CASSLIPGGAFF
TRBJ2-1 | TRBD2 | TRBV6-6 | many | TGTGCCAGCAGTTACTCTGTGACTAGCCACTACAATGAGCAGTTCTTC | CASSYSVTSHYNEQFF
TRBJ2-3 | TRBD2 | TRBV7-6 | . | TGTGCCAGCAGCTTATATTCCCGCGGGGGACTAGCCTCCACAGATACGCAGTATTTT | CASSLYSRGGLASTDTQYF
TRBJ2-1 | TRBD2 | TRBV2 | many | TGTGCCAGCTCTCGGGAGGTCTCCTACAATGAGCAGTTCTTC | CASSREVSYNEQFF
TRBJ1-2 | TRBD1 | TRBV29-1 | few | TGCAGCGTTCCAGGGGGTCGGGGCTACACCTTC | CSVPGGRGYTF
TRBJ2-7 | . | TRBV19 | few | TGTGCCAGTGCCGCCCAGGGTTACTACGAGCAGTACTTC | CASAAQGYYEQYF
TRBJ1-5 | TRBD1 | TRBV12-3/TRBV12-4 | . | TGTGCCAGCAGTTCACACCCTCCCGGGACAGGCAATCAGCCCCAGCATTTT | CASSSHPPGTGNQPQHF